These 17 T cell receptor beta chains came from one sample sequenced in a study of T cells in tumors after PD-1 blockade. Method: immunoSEQ multiplex PCR; TCRdb's copy keeps in-frame clones and lacks some. The sample yields more than 40,000 clones, more than 65% seen once. The sample here was PBMCs, taken before anti-PD-1 therapy. The receptors derive from a human donor with advanced basal cell or squamous cell carcinoma (not recorded which).

With respect to this clone: At the DNA level, this CDR3 is encoded by other sequences in the same sample as well. This CDR3 reads CASSELAGGSYEQYF. DNA for the CDR3: TGTGCCAGCAGTGAACTAGCGGGAGGTTCCTACGAGCAGTACTTC. V and J are TRBV6-1 and TRBJ2-7; 11 positions match TRBD2. The CDR3 spans 15 residues. V gave up 2 bases and J gave up 1 base; unmatched junction bases: 1. The V gene's germline CDR1 is MNHNS and CDR2 SASEGT.

The V call is TRBV5-1, the J call TRBJ2-3; TRBD2 matches at 12 bases. This CDR3 is built from 20 residues. J lost 1 base, V lost 4 bases, and 16 bases had no gene match. In germline, CDR1 is SGHRS, CDR2 YFSETQ. The CDR3 sequence: CASSPLGLAGTLARTDTQYF. DNA of the CDR3: TGCGCCAGCAGCCCCCTTGGACTAGCGGGAACCTTGGCCCGCACAGATACGCAGTATTTT. Full variable domain (missing parts from reference TRBV5-1 and TRBJ2-3): KAGVTQTPRYLIKTRGQQVTLSCSPISGHRSVSWYQQTPGQGLQFLFEYFSETQRNKGNFPGRFSGRQFSNSRSEMNVSTLELGDSALYLCASSPLGLAGTLARTDTQYFGPGTRLTVL.

V gene TRBV6-6 combines with J gene TRBJ1-1; D might be TRBD1 (5 bases). Trimming shortened V by 8 bases and J by 1 base, and 20 bases separated the two germline ends. The length of the CDR3 is 16 residues. CDR1 MNHNY and CDR2 SVGAGI come from the germline V gene (reference sequence). CDR3 region: CASGKGRQLENTEAFF. The CDR3 region has the DNA TGTGCCAGCGGAAAAGGTCGACAGCTAGAGAACACTGAAGCTTTCTTT.

This chain connects TRBV4-2 to TRBJ1-2; no definite D call. Germline-derived CDR1 and CDR2 are LGHNA and YNFKEQ. V lost 1 base to trimming and J lost 1 base, with 13 bases between them. There are 16 residues in the CDR3. In DNA form, the CDR3 reads TGTGCCAGCAGCCAAGGGCTTCAGGAGATTAACTATGGCTACACCTTC. Protein: CASSQGLQEINYGYTF.

The chain is built from TRBV29-1 and TRBJ2-2, with D possibly TRBD1 on 6 matching bases. The CDR3 is made up of 14 amino acids. Germline lookup yields CDR1 SQVTM and CDR2 ANQGSEA. The V and J ends lost 6 bases and 3 bases respectively, with 14 bases between them. CDR3 amino acids: CSVRTVGDTGELFF. The CDR3 nucleotides are TGCAGCGTCCGGACAGTGGGAGACACCGGGGAGCTGTTTTTT.

CDR3 residues: CASSLSMGGTGVLEQYF. Written as DNA, the CDR3 is TGTGCCAGCAGTTTAAGTATGGGTGGGACAGGGGTTCTCGAGCAGTACTTC. The V gene is TRBV27, the J gene TRBJ2-7; TRBD1 aligns across 10 bases. CDR3 length: 17 residues. Per the germline V gene, CDR1 is MNHEY and CDR2 is SMNVEV (reference sequence). Unmatched junction bases numbered 13, after V lost 2 bases and J lost 6 bases.

This chain joins TRBV6-5 and TRBJ2-1, with D possibly being TRBD1 or TRBD2 (5 bases each). The V and J ends lost 1 base and 10 bases respectively, with 14 bases between them. Germline assignment: CDR1 MNHEY and CDR2 SVGAGI. CDR3 length: 14 amino acids. The CDR3 sequence: CASSYWGRGPEQFF. DNA for the CDR3: TGTGCCAGCAGTTACTGGGGAAGGGGACCCGAGCAGTTCTTC.

V is TRBV29-1 and J is TRBJ2-3; possible D gene TRBD2, 7 bases. Deletions cut 2 bases from V and 4 bases from J, with 34 bases between. The germline gives CDR1 SQVTM, CDR2 ANQGSEA. The CDR3 is 21 amino acids. The CDR3 spells CSVERRGGSPDVGWSPDTQYF. The CDR3 DNA follows: TGCAGCGTTGAAAGGAGGGGGGGCTCTCCTGATGTGGGATGGAGCCCAGATACGCAGTATTTT.

V gene TRBV5-5 combines with J gene TRBJ2-7; maybe TRBD1 (6 bases). The CDR3 is 15 amino acids. CDR1 and CDR2 from the germline V gene are SGHKS and YYEKEE (reference sequence). Deletions cut 1 base from V and 3 bases from J, with 14 bases between. The CDR3 sequence is CASSLLVGRGYEQYF. DNA for the CDR3: TGTGCCAGCAGCTTGTTAGTGGGCAGGGGCTACGAGCAGTACTTC.

The rearrangement uses TRBV2 and TRBJ1-1, with D possibly TRBD1 on 6 matching bases. The germline gives CDR1 SNHLY, CDR2 FYNNEI. The CDR3 runs to 15 residues. V was trimmed by 7 bases and J by 3 bases, leaving 18 bases between them. DNA of the CDR3: TGTGCCAGCACCCGGAATCCCGCAGGGGACACTGAAGCTTTCTTT. Residues: CASTRNPAGDTEAFF.

In DNA form, the CDR3 reads TGTGCCAGCAGCCCAGTCCAGAATTCACCCCTCCACTTT. It codes for CASSPVQNSPLHF. V is TRBV7-3 and J is TRBJ1-6; no firm D call. From germline, CDR1 is SGHTA and CDR2 FQGTGA. This CDR3 region has 13 residues. V was shortened by 5 bases and J by 7 bases, with 9 bases between the two germline ends.

This clone came up once. Here the CDR3 DNA reads TGTGCCAGCAGATTCGCCAGCGGGGGGTACGAGCAGTACTTC. Protein: CASRFASGGYEQYF. The chain recombines TRBV2 with TRBJ2-7; TRBD2 aligns across 9 bases. This CDR3 has 14 residues. Germline V gene data show CDR1 as SNHLY and CDR2 as FYNNEI. Trimming removed 6 bases from V and 4 bases from J; junction bases left unmatched: 7.

The sample holds a few counts of this clone. The chain employs TRBV10-3 and TRBJ1-1; possibly TRBD1 for D (6 bases). CDR1 is ENHRY and CDR2 is SYGVKD in the germline V gene. The CDR3 covers 15 residues. Deletions cut 3 bases from V and 8 bases from J, with 19 bases between. The CDR3 nucleotides are TGTGCCATCAGTGATCCCGCAGGACGGACAGCAGAAGCTTTCTTT. Amino acids: CAISDPAGRTAEAFF.

The CDR3 here is CASSLNSGVSQPQHF. The CDR3 region has the DNA TGTGCCAGCAGTTTAAATTCGGGGGTGAGTCAGCCCCAGCATTTT. V gene TRBV6-5 combines with J gene TRBJ1-5, with a weak D call TRBD1 (5 bases). There are 15 residues in the CDR3. V was trimmed by 4 bases and J by 6 bases, leaving 16 bases between them. The germline gives CDR1 MNHEY, CDR2 SVGAGI.

The chain uses TRBV28 and TRBJ1-5; possibly TRBD1 for D (5 bases). Trimming took 4 bases from V and 4 from J, leaving 14 bases between them. Germline lookup yields CDR1 MDHEN and CDR2 SYDVKM. The CDR3 has 15 amino acids. CDR3 nucleotide sequence: TGTGCCAGCAGTTCTCTGGGCAGGGAAAATCAGCCCCAGCATTTT. Translation: CASSSLGRENQPQHF.

This rearrangement joins TRBV9 to TRBJ2-2, with D uncertain. CDR3 size: 12 residues. Germline lookup yields CDR1 SGDLS and CDR2 YYNGEE. Between the trimmed V and J ends, which lost 4 bases and 4 bases, there was a span of 5 bases. DNA of the CDR3: TGTGCCAGCAGCTCGGCCACCGGGGAGCTGTTTTTT. Translation: CASSSATGELFF. Variable domain in full (rest from reference TRBV9 and TRBJ2-2): DSGVTQTPKHLITATGQRVTLRCSPRSGDLSVYWYQQSLDQGLQFLIQYYNGEERAKGNILERFSAQQFPDLHSELNLSSLELGDSALYFCASSSATGELFFGEGSRLTVL.

The V call is TRBV14, the J call TRBJ1-2, with 7 positions matching TRBD1. Germline loops: CDR1 SGHDN, CDR2 FVKESK. J lost 4 bases, V lost 1 base, and 6 bases had no gene match. This CDR3 is built from 15 residues. The CDR3 DNA reads as TGTGCCAGCAGCCAAGGACAGGGAATTGGCTATGGCTACACCTTC. As protein: CASSQGQGIGYGYTF.